The 17 T cell receptor beta chains below were found in one sample sequenced in a study of blood T cell repertoires in COVID-19. Measured with immunoSEQ multiplex PCR; TCRdb has only the in-frame clones, and not every one. In the table there are around 25,000 clones, 85% to 90% of which are singletons. The sequenced material came from peripheral blood. The receptors shown here come from a man aged 65 to 79 with acute or convalescent COVID-19.

The chain employs TRBV12-2 and TRBJ1-1. TRBV12-2 is described as a pseudogene. This CDR3 region has 16 residues. The CDR3 sequence is CASRLAGGKGGTEAFF. CDR3 in DNA: TGTGCAAGTCGCTTAGCGGGGGGCAAGGGAGGGACTGAAGCTTTCTTT.

The J gene is TRBJ1-2, the V gene TRBV10-1, with D possibly being TRBD1 (6 bases). The CDR3 extends over 14 amino acids. Germline V lookup: CDR1 WNHNN, CDR2 SYGVQD (reference sequence). V was shortened by 4 bases and J by 6 bases, with 15 bases between the two germline ends. The CDR3 DNA follows: TGCGCCAGCAGTGCGGAACAGGGACGCAATGGCTACACCTTC. Amino acid sequence: CASSAEQGRNGYTF.

This rearrangement joins TRBV7-3 to TRBJ1-2; D may be TRBD1 (5 bases). The CDR3 extends over 13 amino acids. Germline CDR1 is SGHTA and CDR2 is FQGTGA. Between the trimmed V and J ends, which lost 1 base and 8 bases, there was a span of 11 bases. CDR3 coding DNA: TGTGCCAGCAGCTTAAACGGGGGTGAGGGCTACACCTTC. As protein: CASSLNGGEGYTF.

J is TRBJ1-2 and V is TRBV6-5; 9 bases fit TRBD1. The CDR3 loop spans 15 amino acids. CDR1 and CDR2 (germline): MNHEY, SVGAGI. Trimming at V came to 5 bases and at J to 4 bases, leaving 8 bases not matched to a gene. CDR3 bases: TGTGCCAGCAGTCCGGCCGGGACAGGGACCTATGGCTACACCTTC. This gives the protein CASSPAGTGTYGYTF.

The V gene is TRBV7-8, the J gene TRBJ1-1, with D perhaps matching TRBD1 (5 bases). This CDR3 has 16 amino acids. The V and J ends lost 1 base and 4 bases respectively, with 16 bases between them. CDR1 and CDR2 (germline): SGHVS, FQNEAQ. Here the CDR3 reads CASSLEGASVSTEAFF. CDR3 bases: TGTGCCAGCAGCTTAGAAGGGGCCTCGGTGAGCACTGAAGCTTTCTTT. Together with reference TRBV7-8 and TRBJ1-1, the CDR3 gives the full variable domain: GAGVSQSPRYKVAKRGQDVALRCDPISGHVSLFWYQQALGQGPEFLTYFQNEAQLDKSGLPSDRFFAERPEGSVSTLKIQRTQQEDSAVYLCASSLEGASVSTEAFFGQGTRLTVV.

DNA of the CDR3: TGTGCCAGCAGCTATTCTCGGGAGCCCCAGCATTTT. Protein: CASSYSREPQHF. The chain is built from TRBV2 and TRBJ1-5; the D is unclear. CDR1 and CDR2 from the germline V gene are SNHLY and FYNNEI. This CDR3 region has 12 residues. V was trimmed by 6 bases and J by 8 bases, leaving 11 bases between them.

The V and J genes are TRBV12-3 or TRBV12-4 and TRBJ2-7; weak D call: TRBD1 (6 bases). V lost 7 bases and J 6 bases, leaving 13 bases between the germline ends. This CDR3 contains 12 residues. The CDR3 reads CASTPDSGEQYF. The CDR3 DNA reads TGTGCCAGCACTCCGGACAGCGGCGAGCAGTACTTC.

The CDR3 protein is CASSATRAGGQLFF. The DNA for the CDR3 is TGTGCCAGCAGCGCCACGAGGGCAGGGGGCCAGCTGTTTTTT. J is TRBJ2-2 and V is TRBV9; 8 bases are a match to TRBD1. From germline, CDR1 is SGDLS and CDR2 YYNGEE. V gave up 3 bases and J gave up 12 bases; unmatched junction bases: 10. The CDR3 sequence is 14 residues long.

In this sample, this clone turned up once. V usage is TRBV28 and J usage is TRBJ1-1; 10 positions match TRBD1. CDR1 is MDHEN and CDR2 is SYDVKM in the germline V gene. The CDR3 has 15 amino acids. V gave up 5 bases and J gave up 9 bases; unmatched junction bases: 12. CDR3 in DNA: TGTGCCAGCAGTGCTTACCGGGACAGGGGAGGGAAAGCTTTCTTT. Protein sequence: CASSAYRDRGGKAFF.

J is TRBJ1-4 and V is TRBV25-1; TRBD1 is a possible D gene (6 bases). Trimming pared 7 bases from V and 3 bases from J, leaving 12 bases between. The germline V gene encodes CDR1 MGHDK and CDR2 SYGVNS. The CDR3 spans 14 residues. CDR3 residues: CASIPRGSNEKLFF. The CDR3, as DNA: TGTGCCAGCATTCCCAGGGGCTCTAATGAAAAACTGTTTTTT.

This chain joins TRBV7-9 and TRBJ2-2, with D unresolved. Germline loops: CDR1 SEHNR, CDR2 FQNEAQ (reference sequence). The CDR3 is 15 amino acids. V lost 2 bases and J lost 4, with 11 bases in between. The CDR3 DNA reads as TGTGCCAGCAGCTTAAGTGGCAGATCCACCGGGGAGCTGTTTTTT. This encodes CASSLSGRSTGELFF. The whole variable domain, filled in from reference TRBV7-9 and TRBJ2-2, reads DTGVSQNPRHKITKRGQNVTFRCDPISEHNRLYWYRQTLGQGPEFLTYFQNEAQLEKSRLLSDRFSAERPKGSFSTLEIQRTEQGDSAMYLCASSLSGRSTGELFFGEGSRLTVL.

This chain links TRBV19 with TRBJ2-7; TRBD2 is a possible D gene (6 bases). Germline values: CDR1 LNHDA, CDR2 SQIVND (reference sequence). Trimming stripped 1 base from V and 0 bases from J, with 10 bases between. The length of the CDR3 is 15 residues. The CDR3 DNA follows: TGTGCCAGTAGTATAGTGGGGGAGGACTCCTACGAGCAGTACTTC. It specifies CASSIVGEDSYEQYF.

The chain employs TRBV5-4 and TRBJ2-5, with TRBD2 matching 14 bases. After removal of 4 bases from V and 2 bases from J, the junction contained 4 bases not matched to a gene. The germline V gene encodes CDR1 SGHNT and CDR2 YYREEE (reference sequence). The CDR3 is 16 residues long. DNA for the CDR3: TGTGCCAGCAGCACGACTAGCGGGAGGGTACAAGAGACCCAGTACTTC. Its protein is CASSTTSGRVQETQYF.

DNA for the CDR3: TGCGCCAGCAGCCAGGCCACAGGGGGTTGGTTCGATACGCAGTATTTT. This sequence encodes CASSQATGGWFDTQYF. This rearrangement joins TRBV4-3 to TRBJ2-3; 8 bases match TRBD1. This CDR3 has 16 amino acids. Germline CDR1 reads LGHNA; CDR2 reads YSLEER. V lost 3 bases, J lost 6 bases, and 11 bases stayed unmatched.

This chain connects TRBV7-8 to TRBJ2-5; D is perhaps TRBD1 (6 bases). CDR1 and CDR2 (germline): SGHVS, FQNEAQ. The CDR3 sequence is 15 residues long. Trimming cost V 3 bases and J 5 bases, with 16 bases left between them. This chain's CDR3 is CASSLAQQGRETQYF. CDR3 coding DNA: TGTGCCAGCAGCTTGGCCCAACAGGGTCGGGAGACCCAGTACTTC.

The chain joins TRBV7-9 to TRBJ1-5, with 7 bases matching TRBD1. The CDR3 has 13 amino acids. V was clipped by 2 bases and J by 8 bases; unmatched bases: 3. Germline V gene data show CDR1 as SEHNR and CDR2 as FQNEAQ (reference sequence). DNA for the CDR3: TGTGCCAGCAGCTTAAGGGGGCTGGAGCCCCAGCATTTT. Amino acids: CASSLRGLEPQHF.

The chain is built from TRBV11-3 and TRBJ1-3; D may be TRBD1 (5 bases). V lost 4 bases, J lost 0 bases, and 10 bases lay in between. Germline CDR1 is SGHNT and CDR2 is YENEEA. The CDR3 totals 15 residues. For the CDR3, the DNA is TGTGCCAGCAGCTCTGGCAGGGACTCTGGAAACACCATATATTTT. Translation: CASSSGRDSGNTIYF.